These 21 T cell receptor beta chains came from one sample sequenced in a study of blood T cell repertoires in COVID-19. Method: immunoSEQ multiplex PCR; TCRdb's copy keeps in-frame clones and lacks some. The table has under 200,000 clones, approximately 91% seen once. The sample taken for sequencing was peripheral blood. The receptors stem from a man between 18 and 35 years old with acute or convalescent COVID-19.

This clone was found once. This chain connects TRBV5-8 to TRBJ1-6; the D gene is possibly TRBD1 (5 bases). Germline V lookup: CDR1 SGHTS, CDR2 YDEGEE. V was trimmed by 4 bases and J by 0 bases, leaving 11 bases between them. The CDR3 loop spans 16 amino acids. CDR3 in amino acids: CASSDRGSSYNSPLHF. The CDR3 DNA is TGTGCCAGCAGCGATCGGGGGAGCTCCTATAATTCACCCCTCCACTTT.

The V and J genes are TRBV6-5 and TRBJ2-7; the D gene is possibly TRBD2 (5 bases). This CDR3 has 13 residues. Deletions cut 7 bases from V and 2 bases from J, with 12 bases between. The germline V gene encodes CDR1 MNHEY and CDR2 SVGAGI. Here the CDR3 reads CASIVGGPYEQYF. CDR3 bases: TGTGCCAGCATTGTTGGAGGCCCCTACGAGCAGTACTTC.

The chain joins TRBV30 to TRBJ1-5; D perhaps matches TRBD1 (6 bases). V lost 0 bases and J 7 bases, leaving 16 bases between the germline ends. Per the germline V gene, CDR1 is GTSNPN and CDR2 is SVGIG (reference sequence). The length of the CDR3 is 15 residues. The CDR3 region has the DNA TGTGCCTGGAGTGTACAGGGAGGGGAAAAGCAGCCCCAGCATTTT. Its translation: CAWSVQGGEKQPQHF. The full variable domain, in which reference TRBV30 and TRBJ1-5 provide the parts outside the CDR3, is SQTIHQWPATLVQPVGSPLSLECTVEGTSNPNLYWYRQAAGRGLQLLFYSVGIGQISSEVPQNLSASRPQDRQFILSSKKLLLSDSGFYLCAWSVQGGEKQPQHFGDGTRLSIL.

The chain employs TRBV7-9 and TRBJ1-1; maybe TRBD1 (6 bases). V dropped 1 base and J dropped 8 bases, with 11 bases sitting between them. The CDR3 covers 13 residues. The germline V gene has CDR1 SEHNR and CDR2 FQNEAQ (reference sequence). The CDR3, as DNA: TGTGCCAGCAGCTTAGGAGGACAGTCGGAAGCTTTCTTT. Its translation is CASSLGGQSEAFF.

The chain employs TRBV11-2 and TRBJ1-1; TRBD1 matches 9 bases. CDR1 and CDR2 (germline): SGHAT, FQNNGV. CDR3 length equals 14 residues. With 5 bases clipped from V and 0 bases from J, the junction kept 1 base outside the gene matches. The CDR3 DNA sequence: TGTGCCAGCAGCCGGGACAGGGTGAACACTGAAGCTTTCTTT. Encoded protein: CASSRDRVNTEAFF.

The CDR3 DNA sequence: TGTGCCACCAGCAGACAGGGGAAGACGTACGAGCAGTACTTC. Protein: CATSRQGKTYEQYF. V and J are TRBV15 and TRBJ2-7, with D tentatively TRBD1 (6 bases). Trimming shortened V by 2 bases and J by 4 bases, and 12 bases separated the two germline ends. This CDR3 is built from 14 residues. Germline-derived CDR1 and CDR2 are LNHNV and YYDKDF (reference sequence).

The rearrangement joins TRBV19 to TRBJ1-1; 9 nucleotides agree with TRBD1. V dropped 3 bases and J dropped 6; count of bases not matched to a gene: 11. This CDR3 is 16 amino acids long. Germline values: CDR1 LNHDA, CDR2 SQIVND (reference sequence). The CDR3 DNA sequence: TGTGCCAGTAGTATGGCGAGGACAGGGGCCTTAGCTGAAGCTTTCTTT. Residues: CASSMARTGALAEAFF.

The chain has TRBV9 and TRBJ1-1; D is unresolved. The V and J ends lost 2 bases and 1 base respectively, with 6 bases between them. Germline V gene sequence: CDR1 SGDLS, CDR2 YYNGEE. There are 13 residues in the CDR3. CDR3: CASSVMSNTEAFF. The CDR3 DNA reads TGTGCCAGCAGCGTTATGTCGAACACTGAAGCTTTCTTT.

The CDR3 protein is CASSEPGQGAYEQYF. In DNA, the CDR3 is TGTGCCAGCAGTGAACCCGGACAGGGGGCCTACGAGCAGTACTTC. The rearrangement joins TRBV25-1 to TRBJ2-7; 10 bases map to TRBD1. Trimming removed 2 bases from V and 2 bases from J; junction bases left unmatched: 3. Per germline, CDR1 MGHDK and CDR2 SYGVNS. This CDR3 spans 15 amino acids.

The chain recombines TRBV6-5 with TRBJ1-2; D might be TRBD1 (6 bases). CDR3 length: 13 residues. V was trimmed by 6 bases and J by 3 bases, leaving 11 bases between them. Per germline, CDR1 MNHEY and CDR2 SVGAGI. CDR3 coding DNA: TGTGCCAGCAGCGTGGACAGCTACTATGGCTACACCTTC. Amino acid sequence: CASSVDSYYGYTF.

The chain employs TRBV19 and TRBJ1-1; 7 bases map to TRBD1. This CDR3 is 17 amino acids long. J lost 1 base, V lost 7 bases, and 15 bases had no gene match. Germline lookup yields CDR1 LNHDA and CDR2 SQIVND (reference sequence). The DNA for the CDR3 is TGTGCCAGTAAGGGGAAGGGGGCAAGTCTTGGGAACACTGAAGCTTTCTTT. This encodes CASKGKGASLGNTEAFF.

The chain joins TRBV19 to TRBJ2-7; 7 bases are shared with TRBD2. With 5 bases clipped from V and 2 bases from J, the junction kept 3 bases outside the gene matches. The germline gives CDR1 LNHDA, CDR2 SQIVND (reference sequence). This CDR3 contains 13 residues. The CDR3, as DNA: TGTGCCAGTAGTCCCGGGACTACCTACGAGCAGTACTTC. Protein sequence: CASSPGTTYEQYF.

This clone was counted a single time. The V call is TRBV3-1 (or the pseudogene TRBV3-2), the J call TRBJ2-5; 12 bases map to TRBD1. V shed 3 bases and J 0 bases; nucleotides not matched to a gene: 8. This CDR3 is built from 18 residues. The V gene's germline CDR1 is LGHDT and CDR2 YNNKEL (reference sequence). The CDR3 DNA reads TGTGCCAGCAGCCACCAATTGGGACAGGGGGCGTACCAAGAGACCCAGTACTTC. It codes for CASSHQLGQGAYQETQYF.

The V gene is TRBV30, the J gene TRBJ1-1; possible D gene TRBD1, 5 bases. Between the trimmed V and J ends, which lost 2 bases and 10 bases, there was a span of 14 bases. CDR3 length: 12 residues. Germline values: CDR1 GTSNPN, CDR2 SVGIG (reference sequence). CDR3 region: CAWSRSGGVAFF. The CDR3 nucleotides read TGTGCCTGGAGTAGGAGCGGGGGTGTAGCTTTCTTT.

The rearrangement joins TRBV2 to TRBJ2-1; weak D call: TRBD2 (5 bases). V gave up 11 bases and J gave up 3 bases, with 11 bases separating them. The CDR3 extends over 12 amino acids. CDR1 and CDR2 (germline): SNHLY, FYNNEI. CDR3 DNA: TGTGCCGGAAAAGCGGTCTACAATGAGCAGTTCTTC. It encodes CAGKAVYNEQFF.

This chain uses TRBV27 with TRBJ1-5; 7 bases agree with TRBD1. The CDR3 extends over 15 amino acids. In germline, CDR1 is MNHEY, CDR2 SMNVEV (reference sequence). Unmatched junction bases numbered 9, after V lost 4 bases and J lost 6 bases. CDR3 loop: CASSYEGARGQPQHF. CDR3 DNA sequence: TGTGCCAGCAGTTATGAGGGGGCTAGGGGTCAGCCCCAGCATTTT.

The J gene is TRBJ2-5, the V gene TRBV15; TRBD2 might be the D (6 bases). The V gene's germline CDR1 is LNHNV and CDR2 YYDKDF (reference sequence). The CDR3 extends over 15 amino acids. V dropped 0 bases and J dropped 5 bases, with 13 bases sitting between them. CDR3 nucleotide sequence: TGTGCCACCAGCAGAGAAAAAGCGGGTAGTGAGACCCAGTACTTC. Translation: CATSREKAGSETQYF.

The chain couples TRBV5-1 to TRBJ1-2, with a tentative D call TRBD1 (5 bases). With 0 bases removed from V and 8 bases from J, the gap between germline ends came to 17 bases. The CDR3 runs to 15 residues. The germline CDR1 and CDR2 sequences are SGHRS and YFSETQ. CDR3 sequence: CASSLDPATGGGYTF. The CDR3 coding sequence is TGCGCCAGCAGCTTGGATCCGGCCACGGGGGGAGGCTACACCTTC.

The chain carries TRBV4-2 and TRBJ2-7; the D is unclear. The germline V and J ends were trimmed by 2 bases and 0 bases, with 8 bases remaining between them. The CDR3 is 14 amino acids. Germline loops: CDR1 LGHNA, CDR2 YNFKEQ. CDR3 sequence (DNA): TGTGCCAGCAGCCAACGGAGCTCCTCCTACGAGCAGTACTTC. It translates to CASSQRSSSYEQYF.

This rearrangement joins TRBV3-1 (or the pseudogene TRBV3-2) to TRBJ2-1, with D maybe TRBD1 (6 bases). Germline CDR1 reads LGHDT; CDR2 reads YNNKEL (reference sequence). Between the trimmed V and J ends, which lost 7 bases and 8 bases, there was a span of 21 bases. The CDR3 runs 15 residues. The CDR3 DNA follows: TGTGCCAGCACCTCCCAGGGGCTTACATTGGATGAGCAGTTCTTC. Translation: CASTSQGLTLDEQFF.

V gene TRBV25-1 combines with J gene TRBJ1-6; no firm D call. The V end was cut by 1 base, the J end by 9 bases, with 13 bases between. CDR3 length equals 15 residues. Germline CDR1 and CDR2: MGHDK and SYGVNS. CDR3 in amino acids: CASSESRQIRSPLHF. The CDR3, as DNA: TGTGCCAGCAGTGAATCTCGACAAATCCGTTCACCCCTCCACTTT.